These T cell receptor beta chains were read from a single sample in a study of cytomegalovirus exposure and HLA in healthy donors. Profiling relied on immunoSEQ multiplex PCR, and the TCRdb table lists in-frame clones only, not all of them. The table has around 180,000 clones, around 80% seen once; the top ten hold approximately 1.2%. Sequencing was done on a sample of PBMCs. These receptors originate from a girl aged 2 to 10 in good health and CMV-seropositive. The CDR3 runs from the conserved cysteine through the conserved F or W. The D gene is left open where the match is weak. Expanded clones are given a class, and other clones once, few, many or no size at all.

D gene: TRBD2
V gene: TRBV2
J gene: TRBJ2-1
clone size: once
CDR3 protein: CASGGLADYNEQFF
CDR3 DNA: TGTGCCAGCGGGGGACTAGCGGATTACAATGAGCAGTTCTTC

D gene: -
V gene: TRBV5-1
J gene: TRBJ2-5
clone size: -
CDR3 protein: CASSLVPNPGETQYF
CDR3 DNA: TGCGCCAGCAGCTTGGTTCCCAACCCGGGGGAGACCCAGTACTTC

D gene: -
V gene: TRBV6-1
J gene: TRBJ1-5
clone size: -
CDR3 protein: CASSNDRSGNQPQHF
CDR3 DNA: TGTGCCAGCAGCAACGATCGGTCGGGAAATCAGCCCCAGCATTTT

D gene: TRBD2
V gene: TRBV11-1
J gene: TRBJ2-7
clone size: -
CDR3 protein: CASSSGTTSYEQYF
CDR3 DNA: TGTGCCAGCAGTTCCGGGACTACCTCCTACGAGCAGTACTTC

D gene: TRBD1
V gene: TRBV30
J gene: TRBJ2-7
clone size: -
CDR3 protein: CAWRDRVLSDEQYF
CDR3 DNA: TGTGCCTGGAGGGACAGGGTACTTTCGGACGAGCAGTACTTC

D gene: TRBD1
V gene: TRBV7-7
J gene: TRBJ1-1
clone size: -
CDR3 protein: CASSLAQGAPAFF
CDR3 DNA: TGTGCCAGCAGCTTAGCGCAGGGGGCTCCGGCTTTCTTT

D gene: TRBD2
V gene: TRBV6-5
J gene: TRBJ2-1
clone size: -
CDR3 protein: CASSNGGGGYNEQFF
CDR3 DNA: TGTGCCAGCAGTAACGGTGGGGGGGGATACAATGAGCAGTTCTTC

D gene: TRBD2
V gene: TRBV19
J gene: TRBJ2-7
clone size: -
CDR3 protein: CASSIRAGGSSYEQYF
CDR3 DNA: TGTGCCAGTAGTATAAGGGCGGGGGGCTCCTCCTACGAGCAGTACTTC

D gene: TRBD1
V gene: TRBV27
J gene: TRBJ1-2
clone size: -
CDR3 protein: CASSWGQLYGYTF
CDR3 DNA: TGTGCCAGCAGTTGGGGACAGCTCTATGGCTACACCTTC

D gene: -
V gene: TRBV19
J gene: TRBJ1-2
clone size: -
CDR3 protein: CASSTTVYGYTF
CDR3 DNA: TGTGCCAGTAGTACGACAGTTTATGGCTACACCTTC

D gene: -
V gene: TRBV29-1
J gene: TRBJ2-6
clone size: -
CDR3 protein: CSVVWGSGANVLTF
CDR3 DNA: TGCAGCGTTGTTTGGGGCTCCGGGGCCAACGTCCTGACTTTC

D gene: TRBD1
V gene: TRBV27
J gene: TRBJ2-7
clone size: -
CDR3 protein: CASSLLGQGSYEQYF
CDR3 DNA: TGTGCCAGCAGTTTACTGGGACAGGGCTCCTACGAGCAGTACTTC

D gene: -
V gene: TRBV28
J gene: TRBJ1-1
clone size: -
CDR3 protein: CASSSPPGESAFF
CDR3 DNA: TGTGCCAGCAGTTCCCCTCCGGGTGAATCAGCTTTCTTT

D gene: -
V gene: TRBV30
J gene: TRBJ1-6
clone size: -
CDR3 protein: CAWSTRPGGGSSPLHF
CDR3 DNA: TGTGCCTGGAGTACCCGCCCCGGGGGAGGCAGTTCACCCCTCCACTTT

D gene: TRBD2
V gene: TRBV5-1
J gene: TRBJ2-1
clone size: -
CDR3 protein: CASSDPGTSGGSGQFF
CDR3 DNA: TGCGCCAGCAGCGATCCTGGGACTAGCGGGGGGAGTGGGCAGTTCTTC

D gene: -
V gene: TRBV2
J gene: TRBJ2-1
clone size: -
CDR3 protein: CASGGNEQFF
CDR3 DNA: TGTGCCAGCGGCGGTAATGAGCAGTTCTTC

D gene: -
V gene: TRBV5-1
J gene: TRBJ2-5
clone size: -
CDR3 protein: CASSLTVEETQYF
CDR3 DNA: TGCGCCAGCAGCTTGACAGTGGAAGAGACCCAGTACTTC

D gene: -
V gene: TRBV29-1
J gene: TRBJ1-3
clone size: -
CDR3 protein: CSARVSTGNTIYF
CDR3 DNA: TGCAGCGCCAGGGTGTCGACTGGAAACACCATATATTTT

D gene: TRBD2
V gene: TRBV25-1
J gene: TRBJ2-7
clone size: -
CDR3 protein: CASSGTSGTYEQYF
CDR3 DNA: TGTGCCAGCAGTGGGACTAGCGGAACCTACGAGCAGTACTTC

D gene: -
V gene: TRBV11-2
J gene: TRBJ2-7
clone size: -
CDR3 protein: CASSLDSSYEQYF
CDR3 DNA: TGTGCCAGCAGCTTAGATAGCTCCTACGAGCAGTACTTC

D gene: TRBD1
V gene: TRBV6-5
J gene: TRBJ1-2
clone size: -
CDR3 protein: CASISNRGNYGYTF
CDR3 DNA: TGTGCCAGCATCTCAAACAGGGGAAACTATGGCTACACCTTC

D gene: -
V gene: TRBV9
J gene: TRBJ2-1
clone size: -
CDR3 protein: CASSVGQAARGSYNEQFF
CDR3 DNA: TGTGCCAGCAGCGTAGGTCAGGCTGCCCGTGGGTCCTACAATGAGCAGTTCTTC

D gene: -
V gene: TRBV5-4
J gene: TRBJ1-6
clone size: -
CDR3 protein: CASSLITRTRAGRSPLHF
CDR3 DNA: TGTGCCAGCAGCTTGATCACCCGAACCCGGGCAGGGCGTTCACCCCTCCACTTT

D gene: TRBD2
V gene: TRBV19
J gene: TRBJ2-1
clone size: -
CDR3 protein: CASSPTFGGRAYNEQFF
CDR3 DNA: TGTGCCAGTAGTCCTACCTTTGGCGGGAGGGCCTACAATGAGCAGTTCTTC

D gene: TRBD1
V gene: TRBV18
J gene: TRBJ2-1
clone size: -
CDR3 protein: CASSPGQGGEQFF
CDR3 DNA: TGTGCCAGCTCACCTGGACAGGGCGGTGAGCAGTTCTTC

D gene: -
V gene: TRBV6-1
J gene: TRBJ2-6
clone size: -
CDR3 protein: CASSEDPASRYSSGANVLTF
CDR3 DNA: TGTGCCAGCAGTGAAGATCCGGCTAGCCGGTATAGCTCTGGGGCCAACGTCCTGACTTTC

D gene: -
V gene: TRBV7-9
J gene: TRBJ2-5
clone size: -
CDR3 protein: CASSSQGGQETQYF
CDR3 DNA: TGTGCCAGCAGTTCCCAAGGGGGCCAAGAGACCCAGTACTTC

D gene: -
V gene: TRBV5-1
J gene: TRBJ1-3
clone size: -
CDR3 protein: CASSFAGDGTIYF
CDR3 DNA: TGCGCCAGCAGCTTCGCAGGGGACGGCACCATATATTTT

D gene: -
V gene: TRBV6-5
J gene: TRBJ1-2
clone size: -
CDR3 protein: CASSYTEHYGYTF
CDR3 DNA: TGTGCCAGCAGTTATACGGAGCACTATGGCTACACCTTC

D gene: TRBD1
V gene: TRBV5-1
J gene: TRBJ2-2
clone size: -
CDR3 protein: CASSLAGQGNTGELFF
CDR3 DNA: TGCGCCAGCAGCTTGGCTGGACAGGGAAACACCGGGGAGCTGTTTTTT

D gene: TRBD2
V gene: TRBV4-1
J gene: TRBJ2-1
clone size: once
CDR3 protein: CASSQDWYLAGSFPLTYNEQFF
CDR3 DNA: TGCGCCAGCAGCCAAGACTGGTACCTAGCGGGTTCGTTCCCCCTTACCTACAATGAGCAGTTCTTC

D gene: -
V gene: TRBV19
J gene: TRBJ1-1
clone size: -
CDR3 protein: CASSMKGWSGDTEAFF
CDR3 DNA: TGTGCCAGTAGTATGAAGGGCTGGAGCGGGGACACTGAAGCTTTCTTT

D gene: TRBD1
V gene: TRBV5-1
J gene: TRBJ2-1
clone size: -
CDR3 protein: CASSSGQGEVNEQFF
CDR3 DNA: TGCGCCAGCAGCTCGGGACAGGGGGAGGTCAATGAGCAGTTCTTC

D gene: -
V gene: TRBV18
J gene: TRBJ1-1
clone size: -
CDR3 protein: CASSPPGDTEAFF
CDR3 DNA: TGTGCCAGCTCACCGCCAGGGGATACTGAAGCTTTCTTT

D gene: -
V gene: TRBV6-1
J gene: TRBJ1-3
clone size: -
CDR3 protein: CASGTGNTIYF
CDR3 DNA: TGTGCGTCGGGTACTGGAAACACCATATATTTT

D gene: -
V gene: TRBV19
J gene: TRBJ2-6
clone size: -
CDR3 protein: CASSSYRVVGANVLTF
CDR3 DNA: TGTGCCAGTAGTAGTTACAGGGTAGTTGGGGCCAACGTCCTGACTTTC

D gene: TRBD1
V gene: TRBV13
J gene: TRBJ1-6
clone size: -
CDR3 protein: CASTTSRDRVYSPLHF
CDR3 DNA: TGTGCCAGCACGACTTCCCGGGACAGGGTATATTCACCCCTCCACTTT

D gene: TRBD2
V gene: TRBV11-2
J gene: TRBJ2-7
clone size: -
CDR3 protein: CASSTILAGRTYEQYF
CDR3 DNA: TGTGCCAGCAGCACCATCCTAGCGGGGCGTACCTACGAGCAGTACTTC

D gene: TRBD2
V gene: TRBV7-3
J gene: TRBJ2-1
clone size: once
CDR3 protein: CASSSLGLAANEQFF
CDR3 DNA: TGTGCCAGCAGCTCCTTGGGACTAGCGGCCAATGAGCAGTTCTTC

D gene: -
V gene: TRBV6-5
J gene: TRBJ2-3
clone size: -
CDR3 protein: CASSYNADQGDTQYF
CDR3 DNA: TGTGCCAGCAGTTACAACGCCGATCAGGGAGATACGCAGTATTTT

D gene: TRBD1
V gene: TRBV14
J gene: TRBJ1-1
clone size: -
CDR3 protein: CASSLTFSTGRTEAFF
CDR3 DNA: TGTGCCAGCAGCCTCACGTTTTCGACAGGGAGGACTGAAGCTTTCTTT

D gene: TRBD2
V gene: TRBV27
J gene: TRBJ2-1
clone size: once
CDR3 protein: CASSLTVLAATNEQFF
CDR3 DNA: TGTGCCAGCAGTTTAACTGTACTAGCGGCAACCAATGAGCAGTTCTTC

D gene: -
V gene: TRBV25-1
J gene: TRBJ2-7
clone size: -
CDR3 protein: CASSETGVLTGQYF
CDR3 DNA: TGTGCCAGCAGTGAGACAGGAGTCCTTACGGGGCAGTACTTC

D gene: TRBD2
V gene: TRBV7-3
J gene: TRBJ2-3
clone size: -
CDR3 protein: CASSLTPFLAGKTSTDTQYF
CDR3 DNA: TGTGCCAGCAGCTTAACCCCGTTCCTAGCGGGGAAAACTAGCACAGATACGCAGTATTTT

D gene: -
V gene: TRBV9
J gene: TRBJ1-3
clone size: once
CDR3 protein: CASSDTGWPGNTIYF
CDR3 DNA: TGTGCCAGCAGCGATACAGGGTGGCCTGGAAACACCATATATTTT

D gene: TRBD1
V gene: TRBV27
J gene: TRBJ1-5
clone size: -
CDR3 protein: CASSEDRVYQPQHF
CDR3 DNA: TGTGCCAGCAGTGAAGACAGGGTTTACCAGCCCCAGCATTTT

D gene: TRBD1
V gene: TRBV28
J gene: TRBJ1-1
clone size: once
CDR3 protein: CASSPQGARNTEAFF
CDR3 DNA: TGTGCCAGCAGCCCTCAGGGGGCGCGGAACACTGAAGCTTTCTTT

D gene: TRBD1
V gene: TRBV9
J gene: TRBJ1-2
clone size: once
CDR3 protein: CASSPPIPGGYGYTF
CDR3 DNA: TGTGCCAGCAGCCCCCCAATCCCAGGGGGCTATGGCTACACCTTC

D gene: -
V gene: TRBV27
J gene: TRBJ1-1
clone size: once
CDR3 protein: CASSLTGNTEAFF
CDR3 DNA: TGTGCCAGCAGCCTGACAGGGAACACTGAAGCTTTCTTT

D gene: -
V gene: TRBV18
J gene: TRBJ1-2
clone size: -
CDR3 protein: CASSPPSLSDYGYTF
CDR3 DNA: TGTGCCAGCTCACCACCGTCCTTGAGCGACTATGGCTACACCTTC

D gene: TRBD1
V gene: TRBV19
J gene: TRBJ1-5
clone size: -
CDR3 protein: CASSRTGFNQPQHF
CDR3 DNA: TGTGCCAGTAGTAGGACAGGGTTTAATCAGCCCCAGCATTTT

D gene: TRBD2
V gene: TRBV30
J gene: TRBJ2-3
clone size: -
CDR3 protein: CAWAPFGLAGGQGTQYF
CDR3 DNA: TGTGCCTGGGCCCCCTTCGGACTAGCGGGGGGGCAGGGTACGCAGTATTTT

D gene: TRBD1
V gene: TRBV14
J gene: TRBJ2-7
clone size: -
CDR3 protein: CASSQAGQGYEQYF
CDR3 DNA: TGTGCCAGCAGCCAAGCCGGACAGGGCTACGAGCAGTACTTC